Presented here are 29 T cell receptor beta chains from one specimen sequenced in a study of blood T cell repertoires in COVID-19. Assay: immunoSEQ multiplex PCR; the TCRdb copy retains only in-frame clones and omits some. The sample records just over 150,000 clones, roughly 90% being singletons. The sample comprised peripheral blood. The receptors here all came from a man aged 25-45 years with COVID-19, enrolled during active disease.

The chain recombines TRBV18 with TRBJ2-7; 7 nucleotides match TRBD1. There are 17 residues in the CDR3. J gave up 4 bases and V 6 bases, and 18 bases lay outside the gene matches. Germline V lookup: CDR1 KGHSH, CDR2 LQKENI. CDR3 nucleotides: TGTGCCAGCTCCCGCACAGGGGCGAGTTCTGGGGAATACGAGCAGTACTTC. It encodes CASSRTGASSGEYEQYF.

The chain couples TRBV13 to TRBJ1-1; a weak D match, TRBD1 (5 bases). CDR1 and CDR2 (germline): PRHDT, FYEKMQ (reference sequence). The CDR3 contains 14 residues. Between the trimmed V and J ends, which lost 5 bases and 1 base, there was a span of 11 bases. The CDR3 here is CASSILDRNTEAFF. CDR3 DNA: TGTGCCAGCAGCATCCTCGACAGGAACACTGAAGCTTTCTTT.

In regard to this clone: One end of the junction does not line up with germline, which may come from a read error. The CDR3 coding sequence is TGTGCCAGCAGCGTAGGGAGGATCCACTTC. Protein: CASSVGRIHF. The rearrangement links TRBV11-2 to TRBJ1-2; D remains ambiguous. This CDR3 has 10 residues. Germline V CDR1 and CDR2: SGHAT, FQNNGV.

The rearrangement links TRBV30 to TRBJ1-2; possible D gene TRBD1, 6 bases. Germline loops: CDR1 GTSNPN, CDR2 SVGIG (reference sequence). V was shortened by 2 bases and J by 1 base, with 8 bases between the two germline ends. This CDR3 has 13 residues. The chain's CDR3 is CAWSPQGNYGYTF. The CDR3 DNA reads as TGTGCCTGGAGTCCACAGGGTAACTATGGCTACACCTTC.

This chain joins TRBV7-9 and TRBJ1-2; D not certain. V gave up 5 bases and J gave up 2 bases, with 12 bases separating them. The CDR3 is 14 residues long. Germline V CDR1 and CDR2: SEHNR, FQNEAQ (reference sequence). Written as DNA, the CDR3 is TGTGCCAGCAGCCTCCTGGGAGGGAACTATGGCTACACCTTC. It specifies CASSLLGGNYGYTF.

The genes are TRBV7-9 and TRBJ2-1, with 11 bases fitting TRBD2. Germline loops: CDR1 SEHNR, CDR2 FQNEAQ (reference sequence). The CDR3 consists of 17 residues. Unmatched junction bases numbered 9, after V lost 2 bases and J lost 6 bases. This CDR3 is CASSLFSGRARGNEQFF. The CDR3 DNA reads as TGTGCCAGCAGCTTATTTAGCGGGAGGGCCCGGGGCAATGAGCAGTTCTTC.

J is TRBJ2-5 and V is TRBV25-1; perhaps TRBD2 as D (6 bases). CDR3 length: 15 amino acids. V was trimmed by 0 bases and J by 4 bases, leaving 12 bases between them. CDR1 is MGHDK, CDR2 SYGVNS, per germline. CDR3 residues: CASSEYKPGGETQYF. The CDR3 DNA is TGTGCCAGCAGTGAATATAAGCCCGGGGGAGAGACCCAGTACTTC.

The chain employs TRBV7-2 and TRBJ1-3, with D unresolved. There are 15 residues in the CDR3. Germline assignment: CDR1 SGHTA and CDR2 FQGNSA. The V end was cut by 1 base, the J end by 4 bases, with 11 bases between. The CDR3: CASSLGGPLGNTIYF. The CDR3 DNA reads as TGTGCCAGCAGCTTAGGAGGGCCCCTGGGAAACACCATATATTTT.

This chain joins TRBV5-1 and TRBJ2-2, with 8 bases fitting TRBD1. The CDR3 loop spans 15 amino acids. V lost 5 bases, J lost 6 bases, and 9 bases stayed unmatched. Germline CDR1 reads SGHRS; CDR2 reads YFSETQ. CDR3 amino acids: CASRRDRFFPGELFF. The CDR3 region has the DNA TGCGCCAGCAGACGGGACAGGTTTTTCCCCGGGGAGCTGTTTTTT.

The CDR3 DNA reads TGTGCCAGCAGCCAATCGGGGGGGATCAATGAGCAGTTCTTC. Its translation: CASSQSGGINEQFF. The J gene is TRBJ2-1, the V gene TRBV7-3; 8 nucleotides line up with TRBD2. The CDR3 extends over 14 amino acids. Trimming took 5 bases from V and 6 from J; bases not matched to a gene: 6. Looked up from germline, CDR1 is SGHTA and CDR2 is FQGTGA.

This rearrangement joins TRBV28 to TRBJ1-2, with 7 bases aligning to TRBD1. CDR1 MDHEN and CDR2 SYDVKM come from the germline V gene. The CDR3 spans 13 residues. The V and J ends lost 8 bases and 7 bases, in that order; junction bases with no gene match: 10. The CDR3 DNA sequence: TGTGCCAGCGGGGAGACAGGGTTCCGTGGCTACACCTTC. Its translation: CASGETGFRGYTF.

The chain employs TRBV5-4 and TRBJ1-1; possibly TRBD1 for D (5 bases). Trimming took 3 bases from V and 6 from J, leaving 21 bases between them. The CDR3 sequence is 16 residues long. Germline V gene lookup returns CDR1 SGHNT and CDR2 YYREEE (reference sequence). DNA of the CDR3: TGTGCCAGCAGCTCTCGGACACTCTTGATAGAGGCTGAAGCTTTCTTT. Protein sequence: CASSSRTLLIEAEAFF.

V and J are TRBV5-1 and TRBJ1-1; 7 bases match TRBD1. V was pared by 6 bases and J by 2 bases, with 7 bases of the junction left unmatched. This CDR3 region has 14 residues. Germline V lookup: CDR1 SGHRS, CDR2 YFSETQ. The CDR3 spells CASTPGTANTEAFF. CDR3 DNA: TGCGCCAGCACCCCCGGGACAGCCAACACTGAAGCTTTCTTT.

V and J are TRBV9 and TRBJ2-1; D possibly corresponds to TRBD1 (5 bases). Germline V lookup: CDR1 SGDLS, CDR2 YYNGEE. The germline V and J ends were trimmed by 0 bases and 4 bases, with 11 bases remaining between them. This CDR3 is 15 amino acids long. This chain's CDR3 is CASSVEGSTYNEQFF. In DNA form, the CDR3 reads TGTGCCAGCAGCGTAGAGGGGTCTACTTACAATGAGCAGTTCTTC.

The V gene is TRBV12-3 or TRBV12-4, the J gene TRBJ1-2, with no clear D. Trimming took 5 bases from V and 2 from J, leaving 9 bases between them. This CDR3 comprises 13 residues. CDR3 residues: CASSPHLNYGYTF. Here the CDR3 DNA reads TGTGCCAGCAGTCCTCATCTAAACTATGGCTACACCTTC.

The rearrangement uses TRBV5-1 and TRBJ1-2, with D possibly matching TRBD1 (5 bases). Germline CDR1 SGHRS, CDR2 YFSETQ. The CDR3 covers 16 residues. V was shortened by 6 bases and J by 6 bases, with 24 bases between the two germline ends. This CDR3 reads CASNLLGSQNRHGYTF. CDR3 DNA: TGCGCCAGCAACCTCTTAGGCAGTCAAAACAGGCATGGCTACACCTTC.

This sequence joins TRBV6-2 or TRBV6-3 and TRBJ1-1, with 8 bases fitting TRBD1. Trimming took 6 bases from V and 5 from J; bases not matched to a gene: 8. The CDR3 spans 14 residues. Germline V gene sequence: CDR1 MNHEY, CDR2 SVGEGT. Here the CDR3 reads CASSSGNRGTEAFF. CDR3 bases: TGTGCCAGCAGCAGTGGGAACAGGGGGACTGAAGCTTTCTTT.

The genes are TRBV4-3 and TRBJ2-1; weak D call: TRBD2 (6 bases). Trimming removed 4 bases from V and 10 bases from J, with 8 bases in between. The CDR3 is 11 amino acids. CDR1 and CDR2 (germline): LGHNA, YSLEER. The CDR3 protein is CASSRLGEQFF. The CDR3 DNA sequence: TGCGCCAGCAGCCGACTAGGGGAGCAGTTCTTC.

The J gene is TRBJ2-7, the V gene TRBV25-1; TRBD1 aligns across 9 bases. Trimming cost V 5 bases and J 2 bases; bases outside gene matches: 7. The CDR3 contains 15 residues. Germline assignment: CDR1 MGHDK and CDR2 SYGVNS. As DNA, the CDR3 is TGTGCCAGCAGTAGAACGACAGGGGGAACCTACGAGCAGTACTTC. The encoded protein is CASSRTTGGTYEQYF.

V usage is TRBV5-6 and J usage is TRBJ1-3, with 10 bases lining up with TRBD1. CDR1 and CDR2 from the germline V gene are SGHDT and YYEEEE. This CDR3 has 16 residues. V lost 4 bases, J lost 0 bases, and 4 bases stayed unmatched. The CDR3 region has the DNA TGTGCCAGCAGCCGGGACAGGGGATACTCTGGAAACACCATATATTTT. Amino acids: CASSRDRGYSGNTIYF.

This chain joins TRBV3-1 (or the pseudogene TRBV3-2) and TRBJ2-7; 11 nucleotides line up with TRBD1. CDR3 size: 14 residues. Germline V gene data show CDR1 as LGHDT and CDR2 as YNNKEL (reference sequence). The V gene end was trimmed by 7 bases and the J gene end by 2 bases; junction bases not matched to a gene: 4. The DNA for the CDR3 is TGTGCCAGCACCCCGGGACAGGGGGCCTACGAGCAGTACTTC. Translating gives CASTPGQGAYEQYF.

The gene calls are TRBV19 and TRBJ2-5; TRBD1 is a possible D gene (5 bases). Trimming pared 5 bases from V and 3 bases from J, leaving 22 bases between. The CDR3 contains 17 residues. In germline, CDR1 is LNHDA, CDR2 SQIVND (reference sequence). CDR3 amino acids: CASSYKVWGLSEETQYF. As DNA, the CDR3 is TGTGCCAGTAGTTATAAGGTTTGGGGCCTAAGCGAAGAGACCCAGTACTTC. The full variable domain, rest sourced from reference TRBV19 and TRBJ2-5, is DGGITQSPKYLFRKEGQNVTLSCEQNLNHDAMYWYRQDPGQGLRLIYYSQIVNDFQKGDIAEGYSVSREKKESFPLTVTSAQKNPTAFYLCASSYKVWGLSEETQYFGPGTRLLVL.

This clone occurred once. The chain employs TRBV19 and TRBJ1-2; 7 nucleotides agree with TRBD1. In germline, CDR1 is LNHDA, CDR2 SQIVND (reference sequence). Trimming cost V 5 bases and J 3 bases; bases outside gene matches: 6. This CDR3 spans 14 amino acids. The CDR3 bases are TGTGCCAGTAGTTCCAGGACAGGAGACTATGGCTACACCTTC. It encodes CASSSRTGDYGYTF.

V gene TRBV18 combines with J gene TRBJ2-2; TRBD2 might be the D (6 bases). Germline CDR1 reads KGHSH; CDR2 reads LQKENI. This CDR3 spans 18 amino acids. The V end lost 0 bases, the J end lost 5 bases, and 19 bases lay between the germline ends. The CDR3 nucleotides are TGTGCCAGCTCACCACCGCTCCCTTTGCGGGATAATACCGGGGAGCTGTTTTTT. Protein sequence: CASSPPLPLRDNTGELFF.

CDR3 residues: CASSLLDSGPLHF. The CDR3 nucleotides are TGTGCCAGCAGTTTACTGGACTCGGGACCCCTCCACTTT. The rearrangement joins TRBV12-3 or TRBV12-4 to TRBJ1-6, with D unclear. With 2 bases removed from V and 12 bases from J, the gap between germline ends came to 11 bases. This CDR3 has 13 residues.

The chain recombines TRBV7-2 with TRBJ2-5; 12 bases fit TRBD2. Germline CDR1 SGHTA, CDR2 FQGNSA. The CDR3 has 14 amino acids. The J segment lost 4 bases and the V segment lost 4 bases, leaving 1 base of the junction unmatched. The CDR3: CASSSGLAGETQYF. In DNA, the CDR3 is TGTGCCAGCAGCTCGGGACTAGCGGGAGAGACCCAGTACTTC.

This chain uses TRBV23-1 with TRBJ1-6; TRBD1 aligns across 11 bases. TRBV23-1 has ORF status, its function being uncertain. This CDR3 spans 16 amino acids. The J segment lost 9 bases and the V segment lost 2 bases, leaving 6 bases of the junction unmatched. For the CDR3, the DNA is TGCGCCAGCAGTCAAGCCGGGACAGGGGGAAGTTCACCCCTCCACTTT. Protein: CASSQAGTGGSSPLHF.

V gene TRBV6-2 or TRBV6-3 combines with J gene TRBJ2-2; D is unclear. This CDR3 is 14 amino acids long. Trimming stripped 1 base from V and 8 bases from J, with 11 bases between. Germline V lookup: CDR1 MNHEY, CDR2 SVGEGT. The CDR3 reads CASSYYEASGELFF. The CDR3 DNA sequence: TGTGCCAGCAGTTACTACGAGGCCTCGGGGGAGCTGTTTTTT.

The genes are TRBV4-3 and TRBJ2-5, with 8 bases matching TRBD1. The germline CDR1 and CDR2 sequences are LGHNA and YSLEER. V shed 4 bases and J 4 bases; nucleotides not matched to a gene: 5. This CDR3 comprises 14 residues. This chain's CDR3 is CASSPDRVLETQYF. CDR3 nucleotides: TGCGCCAGCAGCCCGGACAGGGTCTTAGAGACCCAGTACTTC.